This TCR beta chain was profiled in a study of blood T cell repertoires in COVID-19. In the study overall: Samples taken during acute and convalescent COVID-19 were collected in the United States, Italy and Spain. The cDNA or gDNA used as material had been derived from T cells, B-cell-depleted T cells, or PBMCs.

Methods used by the authors: How many nucleated cells were present was estimated from reference gene primer amplification. The table came from immunoSEQ multiplex PCR; TCRdb's copy has only in-frame clones and leaves some out. Clone size and the V and J calls come from that table; the DNA yielded D and trimming. The sample yields about 210,000 clones, 80% seen once. Trimming shortened V by 0 bases and J by 8 bases, and 16 bases separated the two germline ends. The CDR3 has 15 amino acids. CDR1 MNHEY and CDR2 SVGAGI come from the germline V gene. The sample holds a few counts of this clone. This TCR was recovered from a human donor in a cohort sampled during active COVID-19. This rearrangement joins TRBV6-5 to TRBJ1-1, with D unresolved. The sample was peripheral blood. CDR3 protein: CASSYSLGGKAEAFF. The CDR3 coding sequence is TGTGCCAGCAGTTACTCTCTAGGCGGTAAAGCGGAAGCTTTCTTT.